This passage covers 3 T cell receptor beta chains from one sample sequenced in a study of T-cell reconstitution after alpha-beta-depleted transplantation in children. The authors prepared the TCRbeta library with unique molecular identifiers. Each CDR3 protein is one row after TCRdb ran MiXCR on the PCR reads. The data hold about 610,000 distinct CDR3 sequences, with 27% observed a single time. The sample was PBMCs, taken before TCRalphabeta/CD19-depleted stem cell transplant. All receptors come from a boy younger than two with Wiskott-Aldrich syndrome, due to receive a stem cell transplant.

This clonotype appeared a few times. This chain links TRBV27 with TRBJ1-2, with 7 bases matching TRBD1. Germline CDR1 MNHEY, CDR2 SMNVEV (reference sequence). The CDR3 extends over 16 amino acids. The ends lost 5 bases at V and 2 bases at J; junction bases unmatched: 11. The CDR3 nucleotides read TGTGCCAGCAGTCCCTTAGACAGGGAGGGGAACTATGGCTACACCTTC. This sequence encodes CASSPLDREGNYGYTF.

DNA for the CDR3: TGCGCCAGCAGCTTGGCCGGGACTGGATTAAACAATGAGCAGTTCTTC. Amino acid sequence: CASSLAGTGLNNEQFF. This chain joins TRBV5-1 and TRBJ2-1; TRBD2 is a possible D gene (6 bases). Germline CDR1 is SGHRS and CDR2 is YFSETQ. Trimming pared 0 bases from V and 5 bases from J, leaving 15 bases between. The CDR3 length is 16 residues.

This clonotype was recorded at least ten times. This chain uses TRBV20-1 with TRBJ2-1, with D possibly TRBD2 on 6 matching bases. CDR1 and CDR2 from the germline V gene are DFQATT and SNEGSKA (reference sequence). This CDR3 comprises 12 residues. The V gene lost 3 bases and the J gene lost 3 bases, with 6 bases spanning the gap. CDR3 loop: CSARGGYNEQFF. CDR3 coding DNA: TGCAGTGCTAGGGGGGGCTACAATGAGCAGTTCTTC.